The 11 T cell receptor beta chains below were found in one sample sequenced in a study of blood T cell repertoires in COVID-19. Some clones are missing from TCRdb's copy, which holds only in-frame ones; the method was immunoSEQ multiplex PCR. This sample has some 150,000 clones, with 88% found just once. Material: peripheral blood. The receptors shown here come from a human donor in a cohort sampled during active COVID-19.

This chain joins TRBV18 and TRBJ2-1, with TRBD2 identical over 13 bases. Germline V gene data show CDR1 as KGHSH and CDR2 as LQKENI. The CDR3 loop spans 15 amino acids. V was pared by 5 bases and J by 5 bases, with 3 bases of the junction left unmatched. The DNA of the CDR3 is TGTGCCAGCTCAAAGGGACTAGCGGGGAACAATGAGCAGTTCTTC. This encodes CASSKGLAGNNEQFF.

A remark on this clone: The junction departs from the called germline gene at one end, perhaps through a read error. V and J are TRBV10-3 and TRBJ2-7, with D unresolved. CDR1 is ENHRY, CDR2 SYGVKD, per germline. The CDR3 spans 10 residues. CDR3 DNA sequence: TGTGCCATCAGTGAGGGATTAGCCCTGTTC. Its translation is CAISEGLALF.

CDR3 residues: CASSQYRNQPQHF. The DNA for the CDR3 is TGTGCCAGCAGCCAATACAGAAATCAGCCCCAGCATTTT. The rearrangement uses TRBV14 and TRBJ1-5, with D uncertain. The germline V gene encodes CDR1 SGHDN and CDR2 FVKESK. The CDR3 length is 13 residues. V was pared by 2 bases and J by 4 bases, with 6 bases between.

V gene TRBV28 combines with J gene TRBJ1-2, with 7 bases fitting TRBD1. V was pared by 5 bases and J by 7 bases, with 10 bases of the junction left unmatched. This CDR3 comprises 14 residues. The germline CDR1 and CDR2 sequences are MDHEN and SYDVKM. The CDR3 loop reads CASSLYDRVSGYTF. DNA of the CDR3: TGTGCCAGCAGTCTATACGACAGGGTCAGTGGCTACACCTTC.

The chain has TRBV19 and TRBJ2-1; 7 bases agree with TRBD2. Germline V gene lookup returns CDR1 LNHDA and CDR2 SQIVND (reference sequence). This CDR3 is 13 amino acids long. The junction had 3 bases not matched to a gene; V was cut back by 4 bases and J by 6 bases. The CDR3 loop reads CASSSGRANEQFF. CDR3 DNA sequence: TGTGCCAGTAGTAGCGGGAGAGCCAATGAGCAGTTCTTC.

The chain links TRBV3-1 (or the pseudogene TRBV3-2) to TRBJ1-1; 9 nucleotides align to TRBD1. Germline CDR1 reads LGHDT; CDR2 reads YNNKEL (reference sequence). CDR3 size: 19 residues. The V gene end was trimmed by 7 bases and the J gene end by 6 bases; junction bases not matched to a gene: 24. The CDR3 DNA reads TGTGCCAGCACCCCCGTTGGGGACAGGGAAGGGGGAACACGCGCTGAAGCTTTCTTT. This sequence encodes CASTPVGDREGGTRAEAFF.

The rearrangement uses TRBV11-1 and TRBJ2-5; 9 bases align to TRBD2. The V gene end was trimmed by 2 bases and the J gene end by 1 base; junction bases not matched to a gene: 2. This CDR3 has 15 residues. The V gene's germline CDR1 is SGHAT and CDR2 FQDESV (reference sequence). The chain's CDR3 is CASSLPAGGQETQYF. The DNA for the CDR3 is TGTGCCAGCAGCTTACCAGCGGGGGGCCAAGAGACCCAGTACTTC.

The CDR3 region has the DNA TGTGCCAGCAGTTACATCAGGGGGTCGTACGAGCAGTACTTC. Encoded protein: CASSYIRGSYEQYF. V and J are TRBV6-5 and TRBJ2-7; 7 bases line up with TRBD1. With V trimmed by 2 bases and J by 4 bases, 5 bases remained unmatched. The germline V gene has CDR1 MNHEY and CDR2 SVGAGI. The CDR3 is made up of 14 amino acids.

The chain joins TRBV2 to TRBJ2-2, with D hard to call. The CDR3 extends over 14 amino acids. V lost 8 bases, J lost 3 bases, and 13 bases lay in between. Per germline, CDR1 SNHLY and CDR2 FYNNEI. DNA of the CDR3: TGTGCCAGCCGAGGCACCTCCGACACCGGGGAGCTGTTTTTT. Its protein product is CASRGTSDTGELFF.

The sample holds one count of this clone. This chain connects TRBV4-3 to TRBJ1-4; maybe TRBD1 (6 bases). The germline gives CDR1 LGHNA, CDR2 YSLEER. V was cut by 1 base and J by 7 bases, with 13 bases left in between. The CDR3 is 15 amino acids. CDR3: CASSQGSGVGEKLFF. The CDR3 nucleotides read TGCGCCAGCAGCCAAGGTTCAGGGGTTGGTGAAAAACTGTTTTTT.

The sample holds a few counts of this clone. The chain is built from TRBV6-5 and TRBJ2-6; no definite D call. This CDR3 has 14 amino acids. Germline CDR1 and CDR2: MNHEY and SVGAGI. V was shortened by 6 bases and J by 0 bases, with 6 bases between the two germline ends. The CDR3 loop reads CASRVLSGANVLTF. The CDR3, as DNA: TGTGCCAGCAGAGTACTCTCTGGGGCCAACGTCCTGACTTTC.